These T cell receptor beta chains were read from a single sample in a study of OX40 agonist ivuxolimab in advanced cancers. Method: immunoSEQ multiplex PCR; TCRdb's copy keeps in-frame clones and lacks some. The sample lists about 96,000 clones, approximately 80% occurring once. The starting material was CD4+ or CD8+ T cells sorted from blood, obtained in a trial of the OX40 agonist ivuxolimab. The receptor set was obtained from an adult with an advanced solid tumor such as melanoma, head and neck, liver or kidney cancer. Both conserved end residues are part of each CDR3. The D gene is left open where the match is weak. Some rows have no size entry. The others give once, few or many, or a class for an expanded clone.

>TRBJ1-3|once|-|TRBV5-8
TGTGCCAGCAGCTCTCGACAGCCTGGAAACACCATATATTTT
CASSSRQPGNTIYF
>TRBJ2-5|-|TRBD2|TRBV5-8
TGTGCCAGCAGCCCGGGACTAGCGGGAGTGGATGGAGAGACCCAGTACTTC
CASSPGLAGVDGETQYF
>TRBJ2-2|once|-|TRBV11-2
TGTGCCAGCAGCCTCGGATACACCGGGGAGCTGTTTTTT
CASSLGYTGELFF
>TRBJ1-2|-|-|TRBV10-2
TGCGCCAGCAGCGCTGCAGACAGTCCCTATGGCTACACCTTC
CASSAADSPYGYTF
>TRBJ1-1|-|-|TRBV5-8
TGTGCCAGCAGCTTGATATTTAACAGGAGGAACACTGAAGCTTTCTTT
CASSLIFNRRNTEAFF
>TRBJ1-1|-|-|TRBV29-1
TGCAGCGTCTCAGGCCCAGGGGTAGGGACTGAAGCTTTCTTT
CSVSGPGVGTEAFF
>TRBJ2-7|-|-|TRBV29-1
TGCAGCATTCGTCTAGCGATCGAGCAGTACTTC
CSIRLAIEQYF
>TRBJ2-5|-|TRBD2|TRBV12-5
TGTGCTAGTGGATCCTTCCTCGACGGGGGAGGGGAGACCCAGTACTTC
CASGSFLDGGGETQYF
>TRBJ2-7|-|TRBD2|TRBV9
TGTGCCAGCAGCAAGGAAGCGGGGGGGCGACACGAGCAGTACTTC
CASSKEAGGRHEQYF
>TRBJ2-7|-|TRBD2|TRBV7-8
TGTGCCAGCAGCCCATACCGACTAGCGGGAGGCTACGAGCAGTACTTC
CASSPYRLAGGYEQYF
>TRBJ2-6|-|-|TRBV15
TGTGCCACCAGCAGAGTACCCGAAACTGGGGCCAACGTCCTGACTTTC
CATSRVPETGANVLTF
>TRBJ1-2|once|-|TRBV29-1
TGCAGCGCCTTTCAGGATGGCTACACCTTC
CSAFQDGYTF
>TRBJ2-1|-|-|TRBV7-2
TGTGCCAGCAGCCCCTCACCCCCGCGGAAGCGTGAGCAGTTCTTC
CASSPSPPRKREQFF
>TRBJ1-6|-|TRBD1|TRBV19
TGTGCCAGTAGTACCCGACAGGGGATGCTTTCACCCCTCCACTTT
CASSTRQGMLSPLHF
>TRBJ2-5|once|TRBD2|TRBV15
TGTGCCACCAGCGCGGCGGGAGGGCGCCAAGAGACCCAGTACTTC
CATSAAGGRQETQYF
>TRBJ2-7|-|TRBD1|TRBV5-1
TGCGCCAGCCATGACAGGGAGAGGGCCTACGAGCAGTACTTC
CASHDRERAYEQYF
>TRBJ1-6|-|-|TRBV25-1
TGTGCCAGCAGTTCGGGACACTATAATTCACCCCTCCACTTT
CASSSGHYNSPLHF
>TRBJ2-7|few|-|TRBV10-2
TGCGCCAGCGCCCTCGTTACCTACGAGCAGTACTTC
CASALVTYEQYF
>TRBJ2-5|-|-|TRBV6-5
TGTGCCAGCAGTCGTGGGCAGGGTTTGGAGACCCAGTACTTC
CASSRGQGLETQYF
>TRBJ1-2|once|-|TRBV7-2
TGTGCCAGCAGCCTTACGAGGGCAACTAACTATGGCTACACCTTC
CASSLTRATNYGYTF
>TRBJ1-2|-|-|TRBV10-3
TGTGCCATCAGTGGGGGGAGGGATGGCTACACCTTC
CAISGGRDGYTF
>TRBJ2-5|-|TRBD2|TRBV7-2
TGTGCCAGCAGCTTAGAACATGTAGCGGGAGAAGAGACCCAGTACTTC
CASSLEHVAGEETQYF
>TRBJ1-4|-|-|TRBV5-6
TGTGCCAGCAGCTTGGGGGACACAATTAATGAAAAACTGTTTTTT
CASSLGDTINEKLFF
>TRBJ1-2|-|TRBD1|TRBV7-2
TGTGCCAGCAGCTCCGGGACAGGGGGCACCTATGGCTACACCTTC
CASSSGTGGTYGYTF
>TRBJ1-4|-|-|TRBV15
TGTGCCACCAGCTCTTGGGGGGGAAAACTGTTTTTT
CATSSWGGKLFF
>TRBJ1-2|-|TRBD1|TRBV6-1
TGTGCCAGCAGTGAAGCAGGGTCCGGGACAGACTATGGCTACACCTTC
CASSEAGSGTDYGYTF
>TRBJ2-7|-|TRBD1|TRBV7-2
TGTGCCAGCAGAAAGACAGGGTCCCACGAGCAGTACTTC
CASRKTGSHEQYF
>TRBJ2-7|-|TRBD2|TRBV9
TGTGCCAGCAGCGTCTCAGCGGGGGGCGGTTACGAGCAGTACTTC
CASSVSAGGGYEQYF
>TRBJ2-2|-|-|TRBV6-5
TGTGCCAGCAGTTACGACAGGAGCCGAAACACCGGGGAGCTGTTTTTT
CASSYDRSRNTGELFF
>TRBJ2-7|-|-|TRBV7-6
TGTGCCAGCAGCGTAGGCCTGGCCGGGGGAAGAACTGAGTACGAGCAGTACTTC
CASSVGLAGGRTEYEQYF
>TRBJ2-7|-|TRBD2|TRBV30
TGTGCCTGGCGGACTAGCGGGGTCTACGAGCAGTACTTC
CAWRTSGVYEQYF
>TRBJ1-2|-|-|TRBV5-5
TGTGCCAGCAGCTTGGGGAGGGGCCCCGAATCTAACTATGGCTACACCTTC
CASSLGRGPESNYGYTF
>TRBJ1-1|-|-|TRBV7-2
TGTGCCAGCAGCTGGGGGGGGACGGGTGAAGCTTTCTTT
CASSWGGTGEAFF
>TRBJ2-7|-|-|TRBV19
TGTGCCAGTAGTATAGCGGCGGCGGACTACGAGCAGTACTTC
CASSIAAADYEQYF
>TRBJ2-1|-|-|TRBV5-6
TGTGCCAGCAGCTTACGGACTGGCGAATACAATGAGCAGTTCTTC
CASSLRTGEYNEQFF
>TRBJ1-3|-|-|TRBV19
TGTGCCAGTAGTATACCCCTCAACTCTGGAAACACCATATATTTT
CASSIPLNSGNTIYF
>TRBJ2-7|-|-|TRBV11-2
TGTGCCAGCAGAGACCGGGACTCCCGGCTCGAGCAGTACTTC
CASRDRDSRLEQYF
>TRBJ1-3|-|-|TRBV10-3
TGTGCCATCAATCAACAGGTCTCTGGAAACACCATATATTTT
CAINQQVSGNTIYF
>TRBJ1-4|-|-|TRBV19
TGTGCCAGTAAGGAGACAGGAGGTAATGAAAAACTGTTTTTT
CASKETGGNEKLFF
>TRBJ2-7|-|TRBD2|TRBV7-8
TGTGCCAGCATCAAATCTCGACTAGCGGGGGGGCTTTCAAGGAGTTCCTACGAGCAGTACTTC
CASIKSRLAGGLSRSSYEQYF
>TRBJ1-5|-|-|TRBV6-1
TGTGCCAGCAGTGAGACAGATCGTCAGCCCCAGCATTTT
CASSETDRQPQHF
>TRBJ2-2|-|TRBD2|TRBV9
TGTGCCAGCAGCGCAAGCTCGCGGGAGCGGACCGGGGAGCTGTTTTTT
CASSASSRERTGELFF
>TRBJ1-1|once|TRBD1|TRBV7-9
TGTGCCAGCAGCTTATACGGAGGGGGCAGTAAGTTGAACACTGAAGCTTTCTTT
CASSLYGGGSKLNTEAFF
>TRBJ1-4|-|-|TRBV30
TGTGCCTTCTCAGGACAGCAATGGAGGGGTAATGAAAAACTGTTTTTT
CAFSGQQWRGNEKLFF
>TRBJ2-3|-|-|TRBV19
TGTGCCAGTAGTATATCCACCCCAGATACGCAGTATTTT
CASSISTPDTQYF
>TRBJ2-7|-|-|TRBV7-6
TGTGCCAGCAGCTTATCGGGGGCCCCAGGCGAGCAGTACTTC
CASSLSGAPGEQYF
>TRBJ2-1|-|-|TRBV10-1
TGCGCCAGTGCGACAGACTACAATGAGCAGTTCTTC
CASATDYNEQFF
>TRBJ1-5|-|TRBD1|TRBV12-5
TGTGCTAGTGGTCCCGACAGGGCAGATCAGCCCCAGCATTTT
CASGPDRADQPQHF
>TRBJ2-3|few|-|TRBV30
TGTGCCTGGAGTGTCCTAGCGGATACGCAGTATTTT
CAWSVLADTQYF
>TRBJ2-5|-|-|TRBV9
TGTGCCAGCAGCGTAGACCCAGGGGATGAGACCCAGTACTTC
CASSVDPGDETQYF
>TRBJ1-5|-|TRBD1|TRBV6-6
TGTGCCAGCACCGGACAGGGGAGTGGGCCCCAGCATTTT
CASTGQGSGPQHF
>TRBJ2-7|-|TRBD2|TRBV12-5
TGTGCTAGTGGTATCGGGACTAGTATCCCCGAGCAGTACTTC
CASGIGTSIPEQYF
>TRBJ1-1|once|TRBD1|TRBV19
TGTGCCAGTAGCCCTACCTCGACAGGGTTGGGCACTGAAGCTTTCTTT
CASSPTSTGLGTEAFF